The rows below give T cell receptor beta chains drawn from one sample of a study of blood T cell repertoires in COVID-19. TCRdb's table, derived via immunoSEQ multiplex PCR, lists solely in-frame clones and lacks some. The profile shows 250,000 or so clones, nearly 90% of them singletons. The material sequenced was peripheral blood. The receptors stem from a man younger than 30 with active or convalescent COVID-19. Both conserved end residues are part of each CDR3. The D gene is left open where the match is weak. Rows may omit the clone size; those that give it use once, few, many or a size class.

J gene: TRBJ2-5
CDR3 length: 14
clone size: -
D gene: TRBD1
V gene: TRBV5-1
CDR3 DNA: TGCGCCAGCAGCCCGGGACAGGGGGAAGAGACCCAGTACTTC
CDR3 protein: CASSPGQGEETQYF

J gene: TRBJ1-4
CDR3 length: 17
clone size: -
D gene: TRBD1
V gene: TRBV24-1
CDR3 DNA: TGTGCCACCAGTGATTACCCGGGACAGGGTTGGAGTGAAAAACTGTTTTTT
CDR3 protein: CATSDYPGQGWSEKLFF

J gene: TRBJ1-3
CDR3 length: 16
clone size: -
D gene: -
V gene: TRBV7-8
CDR3 DNA: TGTGCCAGCAGCTTAGCGGGGCCCAACTCTGGAAACACCATATATTTT
CDR3 protein: CASSLAGPNSGNTIYF

J gene: TRBJ2-1
CDR3 length: 12
clone size: -
D gene: TRBD2
V gene: TRBV7-9
CDR3 DNA: TGTGCCAGCCAGACTAGCGGGAGCGTACAGTTCTTC
CDR3 protein: CASQTSGSVQFF

J gene: TRBJ1-2
CDR3 length: 15
clone size: -
D gene: TRBD1
V gene: TRBV7-9
CDR3 DNA: TGTGCCAGCAGTTCTACGGGACAGGGAAACTATGGCTACACCTTC
CDR3 protein: CASSSTGQGNYGYTF

J gene: TRBJ2-2
CDR3 length: 16
clone size: -
D gene: TRBD1
V gene: TRBV14
CDR3 DNA: TGTGCCAGCAGCCGACGAAGGACAGGGTTCACCGGGGAGCTGTTTTTT
CDR3 protein: CASSRRRTGFTGELFF

J gene: TRBJ1-5
CDR3 length: 14
clone size: -
D gene: -
V gene: TRBV6-6
CDR3 DNA: TGTGCCAGCAGTAGGGGGAGCCTCAATCAGCCCCAGCATTTT
CDR3 protein: CASSRGSLNQPQHF

J gene: TRBJ1-6
CDR3 length: 15
clone size: -
D gene: -
V gene: TRBV27
CDR3 DNA: TGTGCCAGCAGAACAGGGAGTCTTCATAATTCACCCCTCCACTTT
CDR3 protein: CASRTGSLHNSPLHF

J gene: TRBJ2-5
CDR3 length: 15
clone size: -
D gene: -
V gene: TRBV7-4
CDR3 DNA: TGTGCCAGCAGTCCTGCGCCAGGGTGGAATGGGACCCAGTACTTC
CDR3 protein: CASSPAPGWNGTQYF

J gene: TRBJ1-5
CDR3 length: 14
clone size: once
D gene: -
V gene: TRBV28
CDR3 DNA: TGTGCCAGCATAGGAGGATATAGCAATCAGCCCCAGCATTTT
CDR3 protein: CASIGGYSNQPQHF

J gene: TRBJ1-3
CDR3 length: 14
clone size: -
D gene: TRBD1
V gene: TRBV25-1
CDR3 DNA: TGTGCCAGCAGTGCGGACAGGTCTGGAAACACCATATATTTT
CDR3 protein: CASSADRSGNTIYF

J gene: TRBJ2-3
CDR3 length: 16
clone size: -
D gene: -
V gene: TRBV6-1
CDR3 DNA: TGTGCCAGCAGTGAACGGGCGGGGGCGCGCACAGATACGCAGTATTTT
CDR3 protein: CASSERAGARTDTQYF

J gene: TRBJ2-1
CDR3 length: 15
clone size: -
D gene: TRBD2
V gene: TRBV11-3
CDR3 DNA: TGTGCCAGCAGCTTAATACTAGCGCCGAACAATGAGCAGTTCTTC
CDR3 protein: CASSLILAPNNEQFF

J gene: TRBJ2-7
CDR3 length: 15
clone size: -
D gene: TRBD1
V gene: TRBV7-8
CDR3 DNA: TGTGCCAGCAGCTTCAGACCGGGACAGGGGTACGAGCAGTACTTC
CDR3 protein: CASSFRPGQGYEQYF

J gene: TRBJ1-2
CDR3 length: 14
clone size: -
D gene: -
V gene: TRBV12-5
CDR3 DNA: TGTGCTAGTGGCCGTGGACAAAATCCAAAAGGCTACACCTTC
CDR3 protein: CASGRGQNPKGYTF

J gene: TRBJ1-1
CDR3 length: 14
clone size: -
D gene: -
V gene: TRBV5-1
CDR3 DNA: TGCGCCAGCAGCACACTGAATCGGGAGACTGAAGCTTTCTTT
CDR3 protein: CASSTLNRETEAFF

J gene: TRBJ2-1
CDR3 length: 13
clone size: -
D gene: -
V gene: TRBV10-1
CDR3 DNA: TGCGCCAGCAGTGGCGGCCAATACAATGAGCAGTTCTTC
CDR3 protein: CASSGGQYNEQFF

J gene: TRBJ2-5
CDR3 length: 12
clone size: -
D gene: -
V gene: TRBV29-1
CDR3 DNA: TGCAGCGTTGACCCCCCGTCGGAGACCCAGTACTTC
CDR3 protein: CSVDPPSETQYF

J gene: TRBJ2-5
CDR3 length: 16
clone size: -
D gene: TRBD2
V gene: TRBV27
CDR3 DNA: TGTGCCAGCAGTTCAGCGGGAGTGGGGATACAAGAGACCCAGTACTTC
CDR3 protein: CASSSAGVGIQETQYF

J gene: TRBJ2-5
CDR3 length: 15
clone size: -
D gene: TRBD2
V gene: TRBV4-3
CDR3 DNA: TGCGCCAGCAGCGATGGGACTAGCGGACAAGAGACCCAGTACTTC
CDR3 protein: CASSDGTSGQETQYF

J gene: TRBJ2-1
CDR3 length: 15
clone size: -
D gene: TRBD2
V gene: TRBV27
CDR3 DNA: TGTGCCAGCAGTTTATCTAGCGGGGGAAACAATGAGCAGTTCTTC
CDR3 protein: CASSLSSGGNNEQFF

J gene: TRBJ2-1
CDR3 length: 16
clone size: -
D gene: -
V gene: TRBV27
CDR3 DNA: TGTGCCAGCAGTTACCTCCAAGTCGGCTCCTACAATGAGCAGTTCTTC
CDR3 protein: CASSYLQVGSYNEQFF

J gene: TRBJ1-1
CDR3 length: 14
clone size: -
D gene: TRBD1
V gene: TRBV28
CDR3 DNA: TGTGCCAGCAGCCGACAGGGGTTACGGGCTGAAGCTTTCTTT
CDR3 protein: CASSRQGLRAEAFF

J gene: TRBJ1-3
CDR3 length: 14
clone size: -
D gene: -
V gene: TRBV19
CDR3 DNA: TGTGCCAGCAGAATGGAGGGGCCTGGAAACACCATATATTTT
CDR3 protein: CASRMEGPGNTIYF

J gene: TRBJ1-5
CDR3 length: 13
clone size: few
D gene: -
V gene: TRBV27
CDR3 DNA: TGTGCCACGTCAGGTAATGGAATCAGGCCCCAGCATTTT
CDR3 protein: CATSGNGIRPQHF

J gene: TRBJ2-5
CDR3 length: 13
clone size: -
D gene: -
V gene: TRBV6-1
CDR3 DNA: TGTGCCAGCAGTAGGGGGGGGCCCGAGACCCAGTACTTC
CDR3 protein: CASSRGGPETQYF

J gene: TRBJ1-1
CDR3 length: 14
clone size: -
D gene: -
V gene: TRBV6-1
CDR3 DNA: TGTGCCAGCAGTGACGGGCAGGGCAACACTGAAGCTTTCTTT
CDR3 protein: CASSDGQGNTEAFF

J gene: TRBJ2-3
CDR3 length: 13
clone size: -
D gene: TRBD1
V gene: TRBV2
CDR3 DNA: TGTGCCACACAGAGACAGGGGCTGGATACGCAGTATTTT
CDR3 protein: CATQRQGLDTQYF

J gene: TRBJ2-1
CDR3 length: 15
clone size: once
D gene: TRBD2
V gene: TRBV5-1
CDR3 DNA: TGCGCCAGCAGCTTGGCGGGAGGGGGCTACAATGAGCAGTTCTTC
CDR3 protein: CASSLAGGGYNEQFF

J gene: TRBJ2-7
CDR3 length: 17
clone size: -
D gene: TRBD2
V gene: TRBV10-3
CDR3 DNA: TGTGCCATCAGTGAAGGGGGACTAGCGGCTTCCTCCTACGAGCAGTACTTC
CDR3 protein: CAISEGGLAASSYEQYF

J gene: TRBJ1-1
CDR3 length: 16
clone size: once
D gene: TRBD1
V gene: TRBV11-3
CDR3 DNA: TGTGCCAGCAGCCATCACCGGACAGGGCATCGGACTGAAGCTTTCTTT
CDR3 protein: CASSHHRTGHRTEAFF

J gene: TRBJ1-1
CDR3 length: 13
clone size: -
D gene: -
V gene: TRBV6-5
CDR3 DNA: TGTGCCAGCAGGCCGACAGTGAACACTGAAGCTTTCTTT
CDR3 protein: CASRPTVNTEAFF

J gene: TRBJ2-7
CDR3 length: 14
clone size: -
D gene: -
V gene: TRBV2
CDR3 DNA: TGTGCCAGCAGTGAGCAGGGCCAGACCTACGAGCAGTACTTC
CDR3 protein: CASSEQGQTYEQYF

J gene: TRBJ2-7
CDR3 length: 15
clone size: -
D gene: TRBD2
V gene: TRBV5-1
CDR3 DNA: TGCGCCAGCAGCTTGGGTAGCGGGAGGGCCTACGAGCAGTACTTC
CDR3 protein: CASSLGSGRAYEQYF

J gene: TRBJ2-6
CDR3 length: 17
clone size: -
D gene: TRBD1
V gene: TRBV5-6
CDR3 DNA: TGTGCCAGCAGCGTAAGACAGGGGGCGCCCGGGGCCAACGTCCTGACTTTC
CDR3 protein: CASSVRQGAPGANVLTF

J gene: TRBJ2-1
CDR3 length: 12
clone size: -
D gene: -
V gene: TRBV10-1
CDR3 DNA: TGCGCCAGCAGTGGCAGGGAAGATGAGCAGTTCTTC
CDR3 protein: CASSGREDEQFF

J gene: TRBJ2-2
CDR3 length: 13
clone size: -
D gene: -
V gene: TRBV5-1
CDR3 DNA: TGCGCCAGCATCGAATCAGGGGTTGAGGAGCTGTTTTTT
CDR3 protein: CASIESGVEELFF

J gene: TRBJ2-7
CDR3 length: 15
clone size: -
D gene: TRBD1
V gene: TRBV6-2/TRBV6-3
CDR3 DNA: TGTGCCAGCAGTCCGGGACAGGGGGTGGTCTACGAGCAGTACTTC
CDR3 protein: CASSPGQGVVYEQYF

J gene: TRBJ1-5
CDR3 length: 16
clone size: once
D gene: -
V gene: TRBV19
CDR3 DNA: TGTGCCAGTAGGAACCGGGATGCGGGGAGAAATCAGCCCCAGCATTTT
CDR3 protein: CASRNRDAGRNQPQHF

J gene: TRBJ1-1
CDR3 length: 15
clone size: -
D gene: TRBD1
V gene: TRBV7-2
CDR3 DNA: TGTGCCAGCAGCTTAGATGACAGGGGGAACACTGAAGCTTTCTTT
CDR3 protein: CASSLDDRGNTEAFF

J gene: TRBJ1-3
CDR3 length: 14
clone size: -
D gene: -
V gene: TRBV19
CDR3 DNA: TGTGCCAGCAGCGGAGGGCGCTCTGGAAACACCATATATTTT
CDR3 protein: CASSGGRSGNTIYF

J gene: TRBJ1-2
CDR3 length: 18
clone size: -
D gene: -
V gene: TRBV3-1/TRBV3-2
CDR3 DNA: TGTGCCAGCAGCCCTACAGACCGATCCTCATGGAACCGAGATGGCTACACCTTC
CDR3 protein: CASSPTDRSSWNRDGYTF

J gene: TRBJ2-1
CDR3 length: 15
clone size: -
D gene: TRBD1
V gene: TRBV5-6
CDR3 DNA: TGTGCCAGCAGCTTCGCCGGGACAGGGGGCAATGAGCAGTTCTTC
CDR3 protein: CASSFAGTGGNEQFF

J gene: TRBJ2-1
CDR3 length: 18
clone size: -
D gene: -
V gene: TRBV7-6
CDR3 DNA: TGTGCCAGCAGCTTAGGGGGACCTCGGACAGTTCCCTACAATGAGCAGTTCTTC
CDR3 protein: CASSLGGPRTVPYNEQFF

J gene: TRBJ1-4
CDR3 length: 15
clone size: -
D gene: -
V gene: TRBV6-6
CDR3 DNA: TGTGCCAGCAGCTCCCAAGGGGGGGCTCGTGAAAAACTGTTTTTT
CDR3 protein: CASSSQGGAREKLFF

J gene: TRBJ2-7
CDR3 length: 14
clone size: -
D gene: TRBD2
V gene: TRBV10-3
CDR3 DNA: TGTGCCATCAGTGCAGCAAGGGAGGGAAGCGAGCAGTACTTC
CDR3 protein: CAISAAREGSEQYF

J gene: TRBJ2-3
CDR3 length: 16
clone size: -
D gene: TRBD2
V gene: TRBV29-1
CDR3 DNA: TGCAGCGTTGAAGGCGGACTAGCGTTTCTAGCAGATACGCAGTATTTT
CDR3 protein: CSVEGGLAFLADTQYF

J gene: TRBJ2-1
CDR3 length: 15
clone size: few
D gene: TRBD2
V gene: TRBV11-2
CDR3 DNA: TGTGCCAGCAGCCGAACTAGCGGTAATTACAATGAGCAGTTCTTC
CDR3 protein: CASSRTSGNYNEQFF

J gene: TRBJ2-1
CDR3 length: 18
clone size: few
D gene: TRBD2
V gene: TRBV4-2
CDR3 DNA: TGTGCCAGCAGCCCTAAATTCGACAGCGGGAGCTCCTACAATGAGCAGTTCTTC
CDR3 protein: CASSPKFDSGSSYNEQFF

J gene: TRBJ1-5
CDR3 length: 14
clone size: -
D gene: -
V gene: TRBV6-1
CDR3 DNA: TGTGCCAGCAGTGACGGGGAGGTGCATCAGCCCCAGCATTTT
CDR3 protein: CASSDGEVHQPQHF

J gene: TRBJ2-2
CDR3 length: 15
clone size: -
D gene: TRBD1
V gene: TRBV5-1
CDR3 DNA: TGCGCCAGCAGCTTTGGACAGGCGAACACCGGGGAGCTGTTTTTT
CDR3 protein: CASSFGQANTGELFF

J gene: TRBJ1-2
CDR3 length: 14
clone size: -
D gene: TRBD1
V gene: TRBV7-9
CDR3 DNA: TGTGCCAGCAGCCCCCCAGGGGGCTTCTATGGCTACACCTTC
CDR3 protein: CASSPPGGFYGYTF

J gene: TRBJ2-7
CDR3 length: 16
clone size: -
D gene: TRBD1
V gene: TRBV5-5
CDR3 DNA: TGTGCCAGCAGCCCAACGGCGGGCAGGGGGCTTATCAGGGAGAACTTC
CDR3 protein: CASSPTAGRGLIRENF